This T cell receptor (beta chain) was sequenced during a study of somatic mutations in cytotoxic T cells in rheumatoid arthritis. The method was immunoSEQ multiplex PCR; TCRdb's version includes in-frame clones alone and lacks a portion of them. The sample has 15,000 to 20,000 clones, roughly 87% seen once. CDR3 length equals 13 residues. V gave up 0 bases and J gave up 3 bases, with 6 bases separating them. Germline lookup yields CDR1 MNHEY and CDR2 SVGAGI. The receptor's source is a woman between 45 and 65 years old in good health. Sequenced input: CD8+ T cells sorted from blood. The chain joins TRBV6-5 to TRBJ2-7; D gene uncertain. The CDR3 loop reads CASSYSTSYEQYF. In nucleotides, the CDR3 is TGTGCCAGCAGTTACTCGACCAGCTACGAGCAGTACTTC.